This record concerns one TCR beta chain sequence. This specimen comes from a study of blood T cell repertoires in COVID-19. The assay was immunoSEQ multiplex PCR, and TCRdb's table has in-frame clones only and misses some. The data hold 150,000 to 200,000 clones, with about four fifths observed a single time. The CDR3 runs to 17 residues. Germline V lookup: CDR1 MNHNS, CDR2 SASEGT. The trim removed 4 bases at V and 1 base at J, leaving 9 bases unmatched. This chain connects TRBV6-1 to TRBJ2-5; 10 bases align to TRBD1. Sequencing input: peripheral blood. The clonotype was recovered from a man between 60 and 75 years old with active or convalescent COVID-19. The CDR3: CASSGGGQGVAQETQYF. The DNA for the CDR3 is TGTGCCAGCAGTGGAGGAGGACAGGGGGTTGCCCAAGAGACCCAGTACTTC.